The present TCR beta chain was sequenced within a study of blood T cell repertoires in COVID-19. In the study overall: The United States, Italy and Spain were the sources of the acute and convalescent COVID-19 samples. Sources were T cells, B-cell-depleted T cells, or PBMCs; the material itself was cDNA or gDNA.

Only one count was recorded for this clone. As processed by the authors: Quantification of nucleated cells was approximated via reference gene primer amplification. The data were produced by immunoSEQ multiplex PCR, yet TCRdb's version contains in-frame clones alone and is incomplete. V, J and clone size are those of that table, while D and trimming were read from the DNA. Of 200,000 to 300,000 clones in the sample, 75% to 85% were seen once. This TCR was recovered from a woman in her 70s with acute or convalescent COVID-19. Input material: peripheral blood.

The CDR3 DNA sequence: TGCGCCAGCAGCCAACCCGGGACAGGGCGAAAAGGCTATGGCTACACCTTC. Translation: CASSQPGTGRKGYGYTF. This chain links TRBV4-3 with TRBJ1-2, with 9 bases fitting TRBD1. Germline CDR1 LGHNA, CDR2 YSLEER. This CDR3 has 17 residues. The ends lost 2 bases at V and 4 bases at J; junction bases unmatched: 11.